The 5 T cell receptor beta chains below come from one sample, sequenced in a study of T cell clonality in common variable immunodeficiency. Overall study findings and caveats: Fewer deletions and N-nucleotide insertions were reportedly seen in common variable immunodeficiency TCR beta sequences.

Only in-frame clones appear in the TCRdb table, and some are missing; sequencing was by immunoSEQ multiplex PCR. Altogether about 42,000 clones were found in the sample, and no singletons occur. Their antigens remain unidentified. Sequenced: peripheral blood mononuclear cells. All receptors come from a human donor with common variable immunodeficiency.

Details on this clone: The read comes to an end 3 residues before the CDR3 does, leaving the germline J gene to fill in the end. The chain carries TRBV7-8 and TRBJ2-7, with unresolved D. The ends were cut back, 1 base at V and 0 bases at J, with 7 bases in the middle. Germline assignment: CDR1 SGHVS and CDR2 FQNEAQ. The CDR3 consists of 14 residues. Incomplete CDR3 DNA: TGTGCCAGCAGCTTAGTTACTATCTCCTACGAG. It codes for CASSLVTISYE. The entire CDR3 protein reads CASSLVTISYEQYF.

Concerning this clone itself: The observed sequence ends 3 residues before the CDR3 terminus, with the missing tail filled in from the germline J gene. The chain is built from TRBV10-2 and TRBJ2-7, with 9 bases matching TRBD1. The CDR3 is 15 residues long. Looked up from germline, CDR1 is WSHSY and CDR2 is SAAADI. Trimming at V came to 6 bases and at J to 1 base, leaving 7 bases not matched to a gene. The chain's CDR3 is CASREGQGFSYEQYF. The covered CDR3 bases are TGCGCCAGCAGAGAGGGACAGGGATTTTCCTACGAG.

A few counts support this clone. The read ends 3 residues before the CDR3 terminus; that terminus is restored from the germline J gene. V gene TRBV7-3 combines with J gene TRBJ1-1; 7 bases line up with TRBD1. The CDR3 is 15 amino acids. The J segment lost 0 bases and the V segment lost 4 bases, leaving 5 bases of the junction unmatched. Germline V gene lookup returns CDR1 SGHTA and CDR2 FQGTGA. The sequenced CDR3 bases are TGTGCCAGCAGCTCAGAGGGGGCTATGAACACTGAA. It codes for CASSSEGAMNTE. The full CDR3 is CASSSEGAMNTEAFF.

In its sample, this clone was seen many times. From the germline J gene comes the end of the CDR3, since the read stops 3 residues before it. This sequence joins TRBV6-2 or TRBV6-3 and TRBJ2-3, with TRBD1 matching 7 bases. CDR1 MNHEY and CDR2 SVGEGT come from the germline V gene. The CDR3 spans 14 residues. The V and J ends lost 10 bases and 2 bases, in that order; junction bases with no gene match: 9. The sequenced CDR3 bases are TGTGCCACCCGTAGGGACAGCCTCACAGATACG. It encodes CATRRDSLTDT. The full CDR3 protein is CATRRDSLTDTQYF.

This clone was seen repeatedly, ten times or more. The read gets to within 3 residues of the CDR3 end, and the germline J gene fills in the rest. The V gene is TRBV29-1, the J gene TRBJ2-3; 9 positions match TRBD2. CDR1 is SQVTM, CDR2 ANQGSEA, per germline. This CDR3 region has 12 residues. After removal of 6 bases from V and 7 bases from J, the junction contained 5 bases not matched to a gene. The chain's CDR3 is CSVSGRRNTQYF. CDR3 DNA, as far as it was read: TGCAGCGTGAGCGGGAGGCGTAATACG.